The 11 T cell receptor beta chains reported below all come from one sample, sequenced in a study of T cell repertoires in cytomegalovirus infection. TCRdb fed the reads into MiXCR, producing one record per CDR3 protein. Here the sample spans about 230,000 distinct CDR3 sequences, 22% being singletons. Sequenced: CD8+ T cells from PBMCs. The receptors stem from a human donor in good health (CMV status not recorded). Some clones in this sample may be carry-over from other donors' samples.

There are many counts of this clonotype. V usage is TRBV7-6 and J usage is TRBJ1-1; tentative D call: TRBD1 (6 bases). Germline V lookup: CDR1 SGHVS, CDR2 FNYEAQ. The CDR3 spans 13 residues. Trimming took 5 bases from V and 5 from J, leaving 12 bases between them. CDR3 amino acids: CASSGGPGTEAFF. The DNA of the CDR3 is TGTGCCAGCAGCGGGGGCCCTGGGACTGAAGCTTTCTTT.

The chain has TRBV29-1 and TRBJ1-1, with D unclear. This CDR3 region has 11 residues. Germline CDR1 SQVTM, CDR2 ANQGSEA. Trimming cost V 6 bases and J 3 bases, with 8 bases left between them. CDR3 sequence: CSVGKDTEAFF. The CDR3 DNA reads TGCAGCGTAGGCAAAGACACTGAAGCTTTCTTT.

This clonotype was observed a handful of times. CDR3 region: CASSPGHIHEQFF. CDR3 DNA sequence: TGTGCCAGCAGCCCCGGTCATATTCACGAGCAGTTCTTC. The rearrangement links TRBV7-9 to TRBJ2-1; D is uncertain. The V gene lost 5 bases and the J gene lost 10 bases, with 15 bases spanning the gap. The CDR3 is made up of 13 amino acids. Germline loops: CDR1 SEHNR, CDR2 FQNEAQ (reference sequence).

This clonotype was seen ten or more times. The chain carries TRBV4-1 and TRBJ1-2; D unresolved. V was trimmed by 0 bases and J by 5 bases, leaving 10 bases between them. Germline CDR1 reads MGHRA; CDR2 reads YSYEKL. The CDR3 is made up of 14 amino acids. CDR3 coding DNA: TGCGCCAGCAGCCAAGATCCGAGGGAGTATGGCTACACCTTC. It specifies CASSQDPREYGYTF.

The V call is TRBV6-5, the J call TRBJ2-4; D possibly uses TRBD1 or TRBD2 (5 bases each). Deletions cut 0 bases from V and 13 bases from J, with 7 bases between. There are 11 residues in the CDR3. Germline CDR1 reads MNHEY; CDR2 reads SVGAGI. CDR3 region: CASSYSGRQYF. The CDR3 DNA reads TGTGCCAGCAGTTACTCGGGACGACAGTACTTC.

This clonotype appeared a few times. V and J are TRBV7-2 and TRBJ1-6; weak D call: TRBD1 (6 bases). The germline V and J ends were trimmed by 5 bases and 10 bases, with 18 bases remaining between them. Germline CDR1 is SGHTA and CDR2 is FQGNSA. This CDR3 spans 15 amino acids. This chain's CDR3 is CASSVITGSGSPLHF. In DNA, the CDR3 is TGTGCCAGCAGCGTTATAACAGGGTCCGGATCACCCCTCCACTTT.

As for this clonotype: A read error may be the cause here, since a much bigger clone is one base away. The chain couples TRBV11-2 to TRBJ2-5; D gene unclear. The V and J ends lost 5 bases and 1 base respectively, with 8 bases between them. The CDR3 is 13 residues long. Germline-derived CDR1 and CDR2 are SGHAT and FQNNGV. The CDR3 region is CASSRNIQETQYF. In DNA, the CDR3 is TGTGCCAGCAGCCGTAACATCCAAGAGACCCAGTACTTC.

CDR3 sequence: CASTMDTSYNEQFF. CDR3 nucleotides: TGTGCCAGCACCATGGACACCTCCTACAATGAGCAGTTCTTC. V usage is TRBV12-3 or TRBV12-4 and J usage is TRBJ2-1, with D maybe TRBD1 (5 bases). V was trimmed by 7 bases and J by 0 bases, leaving 10 bases between them. The CDR3 length is 14 residues.

This chain links TRBV24-1 with TRBJ2-2, with 9 bases matching TRBD1. CDR3 length equals 15 residues. The trim removed 4 bases at V and 7 bases at J, leaving 6 bases unmatched. Germline V lookup: CDR1 KGHDR, CDR2 SFDVKD. The CDR3 DNA reads TGTGCCACCAGTGACTGGACAGGGGCGAGCGGGGAGCTGTTTTTT. It yields the protein CATSDWTGASGELFF.

This clonotype occurred many times. The chain joins TRBV7-6 to TRBJ1-2, with 8 nucleotides matching TRBD1. With 4 bases clipped from V and 3 bases from J, the junction kept 16 bases outside the gene matches. The CDR3 contains 18 residues. Per germline, CDR1 SGHVS and CDR2 FNYEAQ. The CDR3 spells CASSSVGQGHHEDYGYTF. The CDR3 bases are TGTGCCAGCAGCTCGGTAGGACAGGGTCACCACGAGGACTATGGCTACACCTTC. The whole variable domain, remainder taken from reference TRBV7-6 and TRBJ1-2, is GAGVSQSPRYKVTKRGQDVALRCDPISGHVSLYWYRQALGQGPEFLTYFNYEAQQDKSGLPNDRFSAERPEGSISTLTIQRTEQRDSAMYRCASSSVGQGHHEDYGYTFGSGTRLTVV.

V is TRBV10-3 and J is TRBJ1-5; D is uncertain. The germline V gene encodes CDR1 ENHRY and CDR2 SYGVKD. The CDR3 totals 16 residues. Trimming took off 0 bases at V and 0 bases at J, with 9 bases between the two ends. The DNA for the CDR3 is TGTGCCATCAGTGAGTCACAGCTTGGTAGCAATCAGCCCCAGCATTTT. Its translation: CAISESQLGSNQPQHF.